This TCR beta chain was obtained from a study of blood T cell repertoires in COVID-19 (dated by TCRdb to between 2020 and 2021). Study-level background: Samples from collaborators originated in the United States, Italy and Spain and spanned both the acute and convalescent phases of COVID-19. The prospective study material was composed of cDNA or gDNA derived from T cells, B-cell-depleted T cells, or PBMCs. The dataset comprised deeply sampled blood TCRbeta repertoires from subjects exposed to, actively infected with, or recovered from COVID-19. Where available, HLA class I and class II types were obtained from metadata supplied by the sample provider rather than from assay-based typing. The repertoires were released in a freely available public database meant as a resource for research on the immune response to SARS-CoV-2. Samples came from the ongoing ImmuneRACE study (first 160 participants) plus 1,254 subjects from 6 global collaborators. A de-identified subject ID, COVID-19 status, age in years and sex were almost always included in the sample metadata.

In the prospective study, participants were 18 to 89 years old, resided in approximately 25 geographic areas of the United States, and were enrolled through a virtual design. In the prospective study, participants were assigned to cohorts based on the clinical history participants reported in a screening survey and a study questionnaire. A participant counted as exposed if, within 2 weeks of entering the study, that participant had been in contact with someone who had a PCR-confirmed or clinician-diagnosed COVID-19 case. Each participant in the prospective study had whole blood, serum and a nasopharyngeal or oropharyngeal swab collected by mobile phlebotomists. Additional blood draws and questionnaires over an approximately 2-month period could optionally be provided by prospective study participants. Before DNA extraction, prospective study blood samples were shipped either frozen or at room temperature.

V loses 4 bases of germline sequence and J loses 5 bases, and the interval between the two ends is 15 bases. The CDR1 and CDR2 encoded by the germline V gene are SGHRS and YFSETQ. There are 15 amino acids in the CDR3, from cysteine to phenylalanine inclusive. The retained sequence is limited to the CDR3, 45 bases, with the frame set at the first base. TCRbeta CDR3 regions were amplified from genomic DNA by means of the immunoSEQ Assay, a bias-controlled multiplex PCR. As for the authors' bioinformatics: The number of nucleated cells in each sample was estimated from the amplification of reference gene primers within the assay. To quantify the absolute abundance of each unique TCRbeta CDR3 rearrangement, sequence reads were collapsed and filtered. For each sample, productive Simpson clonality was calculated as the square root of Simpson's diversity index over productive rearrangements. Drawn from immuneACCESS, this table holds only the in-frame rearrangements with V and J called that TCRdb kept. Clones are partly lost; checked studies trace under half to an unresolved V gene and leave the rest unexplained. V and J calls plus clone size are reproduced from that table; the DNA served to infer D and trimming. Across this sample there are around 250,000 clones, with approximately 84% seen only once. Under 7% of the sample belongs to the ten largest clones.

As regards this clone: The clone's antigen remains unknown. Base qualities are not recorded, but no much larger clone differs from it by a single base.

On the study overall, not on this receptor specifically: The amount of clinical and demographic metadata varied by source and participant and was provided uncurated.

This TCR came from a woman aged 50 to 60 who had been exposed to COVID-19. Rearrangement joined TRBV5-1 to TRBJ2-2; D gene: possibly TRBD1, on 8 matching bases. Sequenced input: PBMCs or T cells enriched from blood (not recorded which). This receptor has the CDR3 CASSAGQGGTGELFF. Here is the DNA: TGCGCCAGCAGCGCCGGACAGGGAGGGACCGGGGAGCTGTTTTTT.